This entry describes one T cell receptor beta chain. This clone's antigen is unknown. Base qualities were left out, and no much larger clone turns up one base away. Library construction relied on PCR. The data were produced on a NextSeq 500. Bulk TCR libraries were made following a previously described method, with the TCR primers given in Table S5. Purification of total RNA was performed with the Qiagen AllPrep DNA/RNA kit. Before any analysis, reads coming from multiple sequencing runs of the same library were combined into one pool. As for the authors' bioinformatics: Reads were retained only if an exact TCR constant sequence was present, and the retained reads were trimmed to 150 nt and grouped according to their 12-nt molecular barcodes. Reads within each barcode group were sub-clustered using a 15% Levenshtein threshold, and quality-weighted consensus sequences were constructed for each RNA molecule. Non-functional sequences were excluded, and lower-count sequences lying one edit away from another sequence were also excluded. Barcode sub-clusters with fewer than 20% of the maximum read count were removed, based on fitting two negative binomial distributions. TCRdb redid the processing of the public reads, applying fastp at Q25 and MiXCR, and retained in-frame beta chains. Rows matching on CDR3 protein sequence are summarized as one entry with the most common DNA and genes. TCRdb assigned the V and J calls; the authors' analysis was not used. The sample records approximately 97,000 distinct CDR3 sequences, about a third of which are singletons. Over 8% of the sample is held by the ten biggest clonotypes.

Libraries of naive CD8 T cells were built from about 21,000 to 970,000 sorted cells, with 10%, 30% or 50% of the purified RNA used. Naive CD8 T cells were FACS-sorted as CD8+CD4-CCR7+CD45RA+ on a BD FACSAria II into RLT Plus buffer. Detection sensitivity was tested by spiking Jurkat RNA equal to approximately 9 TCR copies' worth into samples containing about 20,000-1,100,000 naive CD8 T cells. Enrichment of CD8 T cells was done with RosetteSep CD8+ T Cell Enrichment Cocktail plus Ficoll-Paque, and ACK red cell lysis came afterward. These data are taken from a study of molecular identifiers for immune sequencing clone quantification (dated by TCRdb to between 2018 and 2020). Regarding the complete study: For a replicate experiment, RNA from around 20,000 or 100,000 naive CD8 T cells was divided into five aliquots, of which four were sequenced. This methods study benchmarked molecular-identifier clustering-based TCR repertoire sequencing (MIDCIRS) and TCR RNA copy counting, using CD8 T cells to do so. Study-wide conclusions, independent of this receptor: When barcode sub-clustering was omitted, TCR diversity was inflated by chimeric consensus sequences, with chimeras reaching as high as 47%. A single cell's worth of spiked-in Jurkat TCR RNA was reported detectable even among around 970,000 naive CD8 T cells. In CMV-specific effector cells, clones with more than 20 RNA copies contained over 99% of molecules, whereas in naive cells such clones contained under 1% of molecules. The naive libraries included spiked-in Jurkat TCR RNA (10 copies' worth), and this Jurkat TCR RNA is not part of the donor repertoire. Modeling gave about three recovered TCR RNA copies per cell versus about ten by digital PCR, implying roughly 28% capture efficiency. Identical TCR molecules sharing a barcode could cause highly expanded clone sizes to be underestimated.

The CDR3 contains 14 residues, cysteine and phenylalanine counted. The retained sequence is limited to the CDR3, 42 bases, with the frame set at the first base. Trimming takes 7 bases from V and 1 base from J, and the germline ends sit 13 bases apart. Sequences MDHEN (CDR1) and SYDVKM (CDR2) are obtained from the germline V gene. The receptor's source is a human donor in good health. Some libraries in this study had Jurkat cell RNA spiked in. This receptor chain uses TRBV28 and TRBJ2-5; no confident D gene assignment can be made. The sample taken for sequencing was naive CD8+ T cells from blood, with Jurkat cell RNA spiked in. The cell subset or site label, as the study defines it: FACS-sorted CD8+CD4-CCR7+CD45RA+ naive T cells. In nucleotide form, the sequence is TGTGCCAGCAACCCCCGACAAATCCAAGAGACCCAGTACTTC. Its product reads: CASNPRQIQETQYF.